Described below is a single TCR beta chain sequence and its context. Its antigen remains unknown. The data were taken from a study of T cells in Graves' hyperthyroidism and ophthalmopathy. The ends lost 5 bases at V and 6 bases at J; junction bases unmatched: 8. This CDR3 is built from 15 residues. Germline V gene lookup returns CDR1 SEHNR and CDR2 FQNEAQ (reference sequence). Overall study findings and caveats: Clonotypes that were expanded in thyroid above 0.001 mostly appeared in blood too.

RNA transcripts were the template for amplifying TCR beta CDR3 regions. When the TCR CDR3 underwent first-round RT-PCR, the HTBI primer set was used. TCRdb redid the calling of the multiplex PCR reads with MiXCR, one entry per CDR3 protein. In the table there are hundreds of thousands of distinct CDR3 sequences, roughly 15% of which are singletons. Under 3 months was the duration of disease in ophthalmopathy patients, who also had a Clinical Activity Score of at least 3 and a NOSPECS grade of at least 4. Extraction of PBMCs used roughly 9.3 ml of fresh peripheral blood. This clonotype originated in a woman aged 40 to 50 with Graves' ophthalmopathy. The gene calls are TRBV7-9 and TRBJ1-2, with 11 bases aligning to TRBD1. Sequenced: blood. In nucleotides, the CDR3 is TGTGCCAGCAGCCCGTTGGACAGGGGGCCCCATGGCTACACCTTC. This gives the protein CASSPLDRGPHGYTF.